This record covers a single TCR beta chain. For each subset, genomic DNA was distributed in equal portions over several immunoSEQ plates. The sorted-subset replicate PCRs were given around 200 ng DNA, which is roughly 30,000 T cell genomes. In the study's own analysis: Filtering differed for immunoSEQ, which gave only junction sequences without quality scores. Profiled with immunoSEQ multiplex PCR; TCRdb holds only in-frame clones, not every one. V and J calls and clone size follow that table, whereas D and trimming were derived from the DNA. The sample shows around 350,000 clones, about 73% of them seen only once. This CDR3 has 11 amino acids. V was shortened by 4 bases and J by 6 bases, with 5 bases between the two germline ends. The V gene's germline CDR1 is SNHLY and CDR2 FYNNEI. The data were obtained in a study of shared clonotypes between healthy human individuals.

This chain connects TRBV2 to TRBJ2-3, with unresolved D. The clonotype originates from a man aged 25-45 years in good health. The sample comprised memory CD4+ T cells sorted from blood. Subset: CD45RA-negative fraction. The CDR3 sequence: CASSVLDTQYF. The CDR3 nucleotides are TGTGCCAGCAGTGTTTTGGATACGCAGTATTTT.